This TCR beta chain emerged from a study of neurological immune-mediated disorders. V was cut by 5 bases and J by 3 bases, with 16 bases left in between. CDR1 and CDR2 (germline): KGHSH, LQKENI. The CDR3 loop spans 15 amino acids. MiXCR, applied by TCRdb to the 5' RACE reads, yields one record per CDR3 protein. Of approximately 100,000 distinct CDR3 sequences in the sample, around 3.6% were seen once. The V call is TRBV18, the J call TRBJ1-1; no firm D call. The TCR originated in a woman aged 45-65 years with multiple sclerosis. Sequencing was carried out using PBMCs. The CDR3 DNA is TGTGCCAGCTCAACCGGCGGGGTAGGGTACACTGAAGCTTTCTTT. Its protein product is CASSTGGVGYTEAFF. The full variable domain, its missing parts supplied by reference TRBV18 and TRBJ1-1, is NAGVMQNPRHLVRRRGQEARLRCSPMKGHSHVYWYRQLPEEGLKFMVYLQKENIIDESGMPKERFSAEFPKEGPSILRIQQVVRGDSAAYFCASSTGGVGYTEAFFGQGTRLTVV.